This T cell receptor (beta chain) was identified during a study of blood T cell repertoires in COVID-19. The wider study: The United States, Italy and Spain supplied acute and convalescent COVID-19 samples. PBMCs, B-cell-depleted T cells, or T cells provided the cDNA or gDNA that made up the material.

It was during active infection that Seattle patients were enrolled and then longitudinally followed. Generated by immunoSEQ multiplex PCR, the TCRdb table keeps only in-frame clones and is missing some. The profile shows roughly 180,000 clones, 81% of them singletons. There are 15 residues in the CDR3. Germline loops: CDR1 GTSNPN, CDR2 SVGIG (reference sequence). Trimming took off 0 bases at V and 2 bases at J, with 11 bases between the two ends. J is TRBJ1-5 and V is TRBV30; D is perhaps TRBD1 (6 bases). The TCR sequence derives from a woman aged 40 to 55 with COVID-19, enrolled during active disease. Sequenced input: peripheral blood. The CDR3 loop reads CAWSVGGAGNQPQHF. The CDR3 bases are TGTGCCTGGAGTGTAGGGGGGGCAGGCAATCAGCCCCAGCATTTT.